The text below deals with one TCR beta chain. The source material, RNA transcripts, was used to amplify TCR beta CDR3 regions. The HTBI primer set drove a first-round RT-PCR of the TCR CDR3. TCRdb reprocessed the multiplex PCR reads via MiXCR and lists one record per CDR3 protein. The sample consists of approximately 210,000 distinct CDR3 sequences, 17% of them appearing once. These data are taken from a study of T cells in Graves' hyperthyroidism and ophthalmopathy. Germline V gene data show CDR1 as LNHDA and CDR2 as SQIVND (reference sequence). The CDR3 has 13 residues. The germline V and J ends were trimmed by 6 bases and 2 bases, with 8 bases remaining between them.

The chain carries TRBV19 and TRBJ1-3; a possible D gene is TRBD1 (5 bases). The sample consisted of blood. This clonotype was obtained from a man aged 50-59 years with Graves' hyperthyroidism. The CDR3 sequence: CASRTVPGNTIYF. CDR3 nucleotides: TGTGCCAGTAGGACAGTTCCTGGAAACACCATATATTTT.